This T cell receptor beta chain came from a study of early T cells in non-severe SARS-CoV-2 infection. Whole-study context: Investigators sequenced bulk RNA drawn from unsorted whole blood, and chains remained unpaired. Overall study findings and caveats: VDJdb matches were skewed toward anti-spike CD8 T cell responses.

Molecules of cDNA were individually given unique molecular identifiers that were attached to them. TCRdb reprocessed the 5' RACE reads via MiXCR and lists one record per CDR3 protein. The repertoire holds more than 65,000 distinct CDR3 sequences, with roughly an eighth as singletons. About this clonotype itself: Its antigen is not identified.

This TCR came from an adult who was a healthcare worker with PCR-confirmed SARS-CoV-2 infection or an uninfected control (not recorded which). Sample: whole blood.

The CDR3 DNA is TGCAGTGCCGGGGGATGGCACGGTGGGTCCCGAGACCTCACAGATACGCAGTATTTT. It codes for CSAGGWHGGSRDLTDTQYF. This sequence joins TRBV20-1 and TRBJ2-3, with a possible D match to TRBD2 (6 bases). V was pared by 6 bases and J by 2 bases, with 30 bases between. The CDR3 is 19 amino acids. Germline values: CDR1 DFQATT, CDR2 SNEGSKA (reference sequence).